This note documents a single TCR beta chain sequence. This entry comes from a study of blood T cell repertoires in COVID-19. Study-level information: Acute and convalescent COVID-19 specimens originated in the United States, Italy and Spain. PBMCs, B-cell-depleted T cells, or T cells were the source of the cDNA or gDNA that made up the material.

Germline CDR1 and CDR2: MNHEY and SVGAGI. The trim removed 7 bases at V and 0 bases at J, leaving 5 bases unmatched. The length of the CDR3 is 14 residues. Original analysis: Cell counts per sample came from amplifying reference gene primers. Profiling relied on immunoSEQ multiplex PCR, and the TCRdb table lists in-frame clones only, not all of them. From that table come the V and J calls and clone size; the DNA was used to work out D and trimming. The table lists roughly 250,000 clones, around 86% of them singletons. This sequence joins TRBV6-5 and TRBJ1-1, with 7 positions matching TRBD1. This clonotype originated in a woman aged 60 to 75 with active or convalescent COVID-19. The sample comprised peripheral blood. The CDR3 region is CASKRQGMNTEAFF. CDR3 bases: TGTGCCAGCAAACGACAGGGCATGAACACTGAAGCTTTCTTT.